This T cell receptor beta chain was captured by sequencing in a study of immune heterogeneity within non-small cell lung tumors. Trimming took off 4 bases at V and 0 bases at J, with 6 bases between the two ends. Germline V gene sequence: CDR1 SNHLY, CDR2 FYNNEI. The CDR3 has 13 residues. The template for each sample was roughly 610 ng of genomic DNA, which had been extracted from bulk tumor tissue. Several far-apart biopsies were taken per primary tumor during surgery. Before undergoing curative surgery, patients had newly diagnosed non-small cell lung cancer that was untreated. Study donors were patients with a new diagnosis of non-small cell lung cancer who underwent surgery with curative intent. Using 32 V and 13 J primers, multiplex PCR amplified TCR beta CDR3. TCRdb redid the calling of the multiplex PCR reads with MiXCR, one entry per CDR3 protein. Among 14,000 to 15,000 distinct CDR3 sequences listed, less than 35% were seen once.

This clonotype was seen at least ten times. Material: lung tumor tissue. The gene calls are TRBV2 and TRBJ1-2; D not certain. The receptor's source is a man aged 35-49 years with non-small cell lung cancer. This CDR3 reads CASSGVPNYGYTF. CDR3 bases: TGTGCCAGCAGTGGGGTACCTAACTATGGCTACACCTTC.